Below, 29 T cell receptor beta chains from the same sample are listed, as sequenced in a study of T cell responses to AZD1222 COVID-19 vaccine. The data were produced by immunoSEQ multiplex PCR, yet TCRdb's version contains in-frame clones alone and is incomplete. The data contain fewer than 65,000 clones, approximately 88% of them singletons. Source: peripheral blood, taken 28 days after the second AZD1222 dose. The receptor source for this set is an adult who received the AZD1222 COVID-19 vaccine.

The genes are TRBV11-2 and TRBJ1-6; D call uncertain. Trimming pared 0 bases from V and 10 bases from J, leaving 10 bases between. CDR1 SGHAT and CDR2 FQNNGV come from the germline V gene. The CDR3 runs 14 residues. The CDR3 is CASSLERTQSPLHF. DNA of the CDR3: TGTGCCAGCAGCTTAGAAAGGACTCAGTCACCCCTCCACTTT. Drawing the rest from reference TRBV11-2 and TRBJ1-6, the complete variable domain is EAGVAQSPRYKIIEKRQSVAFWCNPISGHATLYWYQQILGQGPKLLIQFQNNGVVDDSQLPKDRFSAERLKGVDSTLKIQPAKLEDSAVYLCASSLERTQSPLHFGNGTRLTVT.

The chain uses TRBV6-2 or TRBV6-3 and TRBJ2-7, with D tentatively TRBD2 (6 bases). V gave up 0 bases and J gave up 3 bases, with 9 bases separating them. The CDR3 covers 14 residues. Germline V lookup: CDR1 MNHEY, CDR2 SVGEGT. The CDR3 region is CASSYSGGDYEQYF. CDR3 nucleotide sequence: TGTGCCAGCAGTTACTCGGGGGGTGACTACGAGCAGTACTTC.

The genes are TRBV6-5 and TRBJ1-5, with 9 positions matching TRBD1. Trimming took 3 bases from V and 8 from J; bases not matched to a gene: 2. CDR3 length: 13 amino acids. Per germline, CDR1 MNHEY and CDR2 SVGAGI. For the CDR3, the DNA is TGTGCCAGCAGTTATACAGGGGGCGAGCCCCAGCATTTT. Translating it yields CASSYTGGEPQHF.

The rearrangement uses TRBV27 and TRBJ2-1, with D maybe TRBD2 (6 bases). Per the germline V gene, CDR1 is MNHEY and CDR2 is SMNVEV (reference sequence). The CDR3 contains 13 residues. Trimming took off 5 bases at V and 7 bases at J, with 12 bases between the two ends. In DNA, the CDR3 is TGTGCCAGCAGTCTAGGGGCGGGGAATGAGCAGTTCTTC. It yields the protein CASSLGAGNEQFF.

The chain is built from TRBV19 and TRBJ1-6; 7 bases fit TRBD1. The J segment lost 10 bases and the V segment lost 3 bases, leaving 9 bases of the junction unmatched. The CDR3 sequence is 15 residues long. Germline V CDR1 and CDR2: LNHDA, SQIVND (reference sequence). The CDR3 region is CASSMRGDSYSPLHF. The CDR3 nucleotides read TGTGCCAGTAGTATGAGAGGGGACAGTTACTCACCCCTCCACTTT.

This CDR3 reads CASSLAGGAGVYEQYF. The CDR3 DNA follows: TGCGCCAGCAGCTTGGCAGGCGGGGCAGGGGTCTACGAGCAGTACTTC. V gene TRBV5-1 combines with J gene TRBJ2-7; the D gene could be TRBD1 or TRBD2 (6 bases each). V lost 0 bases and J lost 3, with 16 bases in between. CDR1 and CDR2 (germline): SGHRS, YFSETQ. The CDR3 extends over 16 amino acids.

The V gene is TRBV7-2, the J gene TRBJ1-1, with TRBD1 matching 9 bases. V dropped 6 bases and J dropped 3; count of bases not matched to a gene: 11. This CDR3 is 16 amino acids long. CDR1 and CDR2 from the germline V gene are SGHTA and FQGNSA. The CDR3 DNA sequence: TGTGCCAGCAGGTTTAGAGTCGGGACAGGGTACACTGAAGCTTTCTTT. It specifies CASRFRVGTGYTEAFF.

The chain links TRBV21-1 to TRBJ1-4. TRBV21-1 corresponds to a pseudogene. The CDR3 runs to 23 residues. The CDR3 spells CARETAGEKVGVYPGATNEKLFF. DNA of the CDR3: TGTGCCAGGGAGACCGCTGGGGAAAAGGTGGGGGTTTATCCAGGAGCAACTAATGAAAAACTGTTTTTT.

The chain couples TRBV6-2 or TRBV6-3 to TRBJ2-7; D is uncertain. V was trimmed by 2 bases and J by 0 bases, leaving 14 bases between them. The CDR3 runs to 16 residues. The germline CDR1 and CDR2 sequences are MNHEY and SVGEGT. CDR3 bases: TGTGCCAGCAGTTACGAGGCGTGGGCCGCCTCCTACGAGCAGTACTTC. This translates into CASSYEAWAASYEQYF.

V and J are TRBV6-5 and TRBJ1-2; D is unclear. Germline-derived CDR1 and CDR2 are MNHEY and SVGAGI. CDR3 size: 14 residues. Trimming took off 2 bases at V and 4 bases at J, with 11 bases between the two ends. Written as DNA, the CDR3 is TGTGCCAGCAGTTACCAACAGAGTTCCTATGGCTACACCTTC. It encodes CASSYQQSSYGYTF.

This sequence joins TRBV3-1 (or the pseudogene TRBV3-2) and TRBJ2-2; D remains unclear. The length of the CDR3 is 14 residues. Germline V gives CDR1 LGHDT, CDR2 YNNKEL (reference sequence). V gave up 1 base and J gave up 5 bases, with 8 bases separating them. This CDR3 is CASSQGIVTGELFF. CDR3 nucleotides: TGTGCCAGCAGCCAAGGCATAGTAACCGGGGAGCTGTTTTTT.

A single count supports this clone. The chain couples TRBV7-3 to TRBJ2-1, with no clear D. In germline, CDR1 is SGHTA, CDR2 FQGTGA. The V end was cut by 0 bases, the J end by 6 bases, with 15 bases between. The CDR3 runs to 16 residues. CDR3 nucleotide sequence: TGTGCCAGCAGCTTAACCCCAGCCCTGATAATCAATGAGCAGTTCTTC. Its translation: CASSLTPALIINEQFF. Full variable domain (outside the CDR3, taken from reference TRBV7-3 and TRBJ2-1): GAGVSQTPSNKVTEKGKYVELRCDPISGHTALYWYRQSLGQGPEFLIYFQGTGAADDSGLPNDRFFAVRPEGSVSTLKIQRTERGDSAVYLCASSLTPALIINEQFFGPGTRLTVL.

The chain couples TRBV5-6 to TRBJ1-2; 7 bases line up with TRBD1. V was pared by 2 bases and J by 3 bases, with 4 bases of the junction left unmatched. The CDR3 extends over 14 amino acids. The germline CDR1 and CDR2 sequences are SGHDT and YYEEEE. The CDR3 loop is CASSFDRVYYGYTF. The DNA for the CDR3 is TGTGCCAGCAGCTTCGACAGGGTTTACTATGGCTACACCTTC.

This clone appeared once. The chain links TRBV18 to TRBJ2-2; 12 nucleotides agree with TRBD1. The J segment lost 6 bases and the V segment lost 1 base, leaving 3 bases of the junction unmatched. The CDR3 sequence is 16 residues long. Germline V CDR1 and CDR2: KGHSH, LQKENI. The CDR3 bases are TGTGCCAGCTCACCACGGGGACAGGGGGCTGCCGGGGAGCTGTTTTTT. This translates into CASSPRGQGAAGELFF.

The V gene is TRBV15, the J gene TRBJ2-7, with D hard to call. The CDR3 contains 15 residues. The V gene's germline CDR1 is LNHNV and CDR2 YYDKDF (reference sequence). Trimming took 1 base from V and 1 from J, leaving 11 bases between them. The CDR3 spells CATSRVLSESYEQYF. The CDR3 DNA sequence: TGTGCCACCAGCAGAGTATTGTCAGAGTCCTACGAGCAGTACTTC.

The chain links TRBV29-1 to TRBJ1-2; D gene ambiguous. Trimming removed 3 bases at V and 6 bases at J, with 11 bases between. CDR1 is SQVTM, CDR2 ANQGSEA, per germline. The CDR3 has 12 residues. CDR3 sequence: CSVEVGDNGYTF. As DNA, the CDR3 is TGCAGCGTTGAGGTTGGGGATAATGGCTACACCTTC.

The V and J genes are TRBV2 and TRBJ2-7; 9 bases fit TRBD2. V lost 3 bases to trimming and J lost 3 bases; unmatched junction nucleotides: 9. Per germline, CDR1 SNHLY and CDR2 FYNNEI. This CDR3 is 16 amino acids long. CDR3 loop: CASSDFGGRVHYEQYF. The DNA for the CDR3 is TGTGCCAGCAGTGACTTCGGCGGGAGGGTCCACTACGAGCAGTACTTC. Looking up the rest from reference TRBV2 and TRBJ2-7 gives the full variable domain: EPEVTQTPSHQVTQMGQEVILRCVPISNHLYFYWYRQILGQKVEFLVSFYNNEISEKSEIFDDQFSVERPDGSNFTLKIRSTKLEDSAMYFCASSDFGGRVHYEQYFGPGTRLTVT.

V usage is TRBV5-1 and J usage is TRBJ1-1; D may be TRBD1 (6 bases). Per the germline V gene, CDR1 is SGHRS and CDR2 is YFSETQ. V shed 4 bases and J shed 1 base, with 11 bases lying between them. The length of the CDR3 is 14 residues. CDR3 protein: CASSRGTPNTEAFF. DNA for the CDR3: TGCGCCAGCAGCCGAGGGACACCGAACACTGAAGCTTTCTTT.

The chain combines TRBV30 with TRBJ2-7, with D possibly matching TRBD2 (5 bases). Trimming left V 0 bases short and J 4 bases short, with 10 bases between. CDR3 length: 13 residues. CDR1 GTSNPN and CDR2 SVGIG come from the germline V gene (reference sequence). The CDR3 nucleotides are TGTGCCTGGAGTGTACATACGGGATACGAGCAGTACTTC. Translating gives CAWSVHTGYEQYF.

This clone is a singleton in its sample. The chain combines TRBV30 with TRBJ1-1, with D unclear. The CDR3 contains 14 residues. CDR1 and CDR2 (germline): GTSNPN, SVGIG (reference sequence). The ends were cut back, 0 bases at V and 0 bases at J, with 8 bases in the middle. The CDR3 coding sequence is TGTGCCTGGAGTGTAGAGCCGATGAACACTGAAGCTTTCTTT. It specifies CAWSVEPMNTEAFF.

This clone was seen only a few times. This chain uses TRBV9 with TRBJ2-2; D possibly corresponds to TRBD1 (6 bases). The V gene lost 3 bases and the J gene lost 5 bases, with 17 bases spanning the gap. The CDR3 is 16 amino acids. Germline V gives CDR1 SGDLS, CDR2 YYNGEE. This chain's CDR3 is CASSGDTGIGTGELFF. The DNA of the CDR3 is TGTGCCAGCAGCGGGGACACAGGGATAGGGACCGGGGAGCTGTTTTTT.

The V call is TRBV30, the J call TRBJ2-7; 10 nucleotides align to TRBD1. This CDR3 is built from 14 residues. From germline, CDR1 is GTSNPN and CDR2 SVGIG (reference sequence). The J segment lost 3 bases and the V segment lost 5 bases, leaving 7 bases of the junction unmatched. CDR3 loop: CAWSLDRGRYEQYF. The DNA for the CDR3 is TGTGCCTGGTCTCTCGACAGGGGGCGCTACGAGCAGTACTTC.

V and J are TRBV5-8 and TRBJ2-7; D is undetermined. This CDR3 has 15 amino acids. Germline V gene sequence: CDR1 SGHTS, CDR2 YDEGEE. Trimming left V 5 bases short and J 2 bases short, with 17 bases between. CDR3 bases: TGTGCCAGCAGAGAGCCTGGGAAATCAACCTACGAGCAGTACTTC. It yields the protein CASREPGKSTYEQYF.

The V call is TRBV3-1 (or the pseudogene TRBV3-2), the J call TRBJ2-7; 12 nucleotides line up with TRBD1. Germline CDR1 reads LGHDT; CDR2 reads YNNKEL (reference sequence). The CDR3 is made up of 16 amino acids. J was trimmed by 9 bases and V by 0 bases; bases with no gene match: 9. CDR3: CASSQDGGTGGLGQYF. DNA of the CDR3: TGTGCCAGCAGCCAAGATGGGGGGACAGGGGGCTTAGGGCAGTACTTC.

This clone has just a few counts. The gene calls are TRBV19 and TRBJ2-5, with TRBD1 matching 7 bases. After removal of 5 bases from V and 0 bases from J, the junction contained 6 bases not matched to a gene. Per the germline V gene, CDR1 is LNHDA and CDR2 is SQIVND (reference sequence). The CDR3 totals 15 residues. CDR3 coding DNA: TGTGCCAGTAGTTGGGACAGACGTTACCAAGAGACCCAGTACTTC. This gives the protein CASSWDRRYQETQYF. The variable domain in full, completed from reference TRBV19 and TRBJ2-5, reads DGGITQSPKYLFRKEGQNVTLSCEQNLNHDAMYWYRQDPGQGLRLIYYSQIVNDFQKGDIAEGYSVSREKKESFPLTVTSAQKNPTAFYLCASSWDRRYQETQYFGPGTRLLVL.

CDR3 loop: CAKSSPNPGELFF. The CDR3 region has the DNA TGTGCCAAATCCTCTCCTAATCCCGGGGAGCTGTTTTTT. The rearrangement links TRBV2 to TRBJ2-2; D remains unclear. Trimming took off 10 bases at V and 6 bases at J, with 15 bases between the two ends. The CDR3 is made up of 13 amino acids. Per germline, CDR1 SNHLY and CDR2 FYNNEI.

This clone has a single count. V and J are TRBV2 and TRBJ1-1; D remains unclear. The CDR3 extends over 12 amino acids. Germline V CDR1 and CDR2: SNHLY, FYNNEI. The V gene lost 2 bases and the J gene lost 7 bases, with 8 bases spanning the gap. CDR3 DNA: TGTGCCAGCAGTGAATTAACGGTTGAAGCTTTCTTT. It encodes CASSELTVEAFF. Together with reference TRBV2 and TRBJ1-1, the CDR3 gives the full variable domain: EPEVTQTPSHQVTQMGQEVILRCVPISNHLYFYWYRQILGQKVEFLVSFYNNEISEKSEIFDDQFSVERPDGSNFTLKIRSTKLEDSAMYFCASSELTVEAFFGQGTRLTVV.

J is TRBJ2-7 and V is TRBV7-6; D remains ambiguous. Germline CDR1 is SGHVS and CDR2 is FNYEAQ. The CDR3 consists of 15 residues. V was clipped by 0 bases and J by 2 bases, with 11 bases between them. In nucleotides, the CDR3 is TGTGCCAGCAGCTTAGCCGCGGCCTGGACCTACGAGCAGTACTTC. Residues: CASSLAAAWTYEQYF.

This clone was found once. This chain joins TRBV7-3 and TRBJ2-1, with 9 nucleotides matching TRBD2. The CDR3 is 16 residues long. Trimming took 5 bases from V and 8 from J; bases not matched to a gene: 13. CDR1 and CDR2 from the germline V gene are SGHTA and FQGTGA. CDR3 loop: CASSIDPAGGPYEQFF. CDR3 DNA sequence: TGTGCCAGCAGCATCGACCCGGCGGGAGGGCCATATGAGCAGTTCTTC. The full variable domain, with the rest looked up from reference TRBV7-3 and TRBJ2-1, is GAGVSQTPSNKVTEKGKYVELRCDPISGHTALYWYRQSLGQGPEFLIYFQGTGAADDSGLPNDRFFAVRPEGSVSTLKIQRTERGDSAVYLCASSIDPAGGPYEQFFGPGTRLTVL.